This T cell receptor beta chain originates from a study of blood T cell repertoires in COVID-19. Looking at the study overall: Samples came from the United States, Italy and Spain, spanning acute and convalescent COVID-19.

CDR1 SGHRS and CDR2 YFSETQ come from the germline V gene. This CDR3 is built from 16 residues. The V and J ends lost 5 bases and 2 bases, in that order; junction bases with no gene match: 12. Clones were sequenced by immunoSEQ multiplex PCR, and TCRdb holds only the in-frame ones, with some missing. The sample has about 280,000 clones, 85% seen once. This receptor was identified in a woman aged 45 to 65 who had recovered from COVID-19. This rearrangement joins TRBV5-1 to TRBJ1-2, with TRBD1 matching over 7 bases. The specimen was PBMCs or T cells enriched from blood (not recorded which). This chain's CDR3 is CASRLGPGQQNYGYTF. The CDR3 bases are TGCGCCAGCAGGCTTGGGCCGGGACAGCAAAACTATGGCTACACCTTC. The full variable domain, in which reference TRBV5-1 and TRBJ1-2 provide the parts outside the CDR3, is KAGVTQTPRYLIKTRGQQVTLSCSPISGHRSVSWYQQTPGQGLQFLFEYFSETQRNKGNFPGRFSGRQFSNSRSEMNVSTLELGDSALYLCASRLGPGQQNYGYTFGSGTRLTVV.